The clone carrying this T cell receptor (beta chain) was found many times. Its antigen is unidentified. This record belongs to a study of early T cells in non-severe SARS-CoV-2 infection. Study-wide context: Bulk RNA isolated from unsorted whole blood underwent sequencing; chains were not paired.

Individually, cDNA molecules had unique molecular identifiers attached to them. TCRdb re-called the 5' RACE reads with MiXCR, one entry per CDR3 protein. The sample includes approximately 70,000 distinct CDR3 sequences, roughly 10% seen only once; the top ten take around 6.7%. The CDR3 contains 14 residues. Unmatched junction bases numbered 12, after V lost 5 bases and J lost 8 bases. Per the germline V gene, CDR1 is DFQATT and CDR2 is SNEGSKA (reference sequence). Study conclusions and caveats: VDJdb matches were skewed toward anti-spike CD8 T cell responses.

The TCR was taken from an adult who was a healthcare worker with PCR-confirmed SARS-CoV-2 infection or an uninfected control (not recorded which). Sequencing was performed on whole blood. This chain connects TRBV20-1 to TRBJ2-3; 8 bases are a match to TRBD2. CDR3 residues: CSADPGLEGGTQYF. The CDR3 region has the DNA TGCAGTGCTGATCCGGGACTAGAAGGCGGTACGCAGTATTTT.